These 8 T cell receptor beta chains were all obtained from the same sample, sequenced in a study of response to subunit inactivated influenza vaccine. TCRdb itself ran the RT-PCR reads through MiXCR, one entry per CDR3 protein. The top ten hold less than 2.5% of the sample, which has approximately 520,000 distinct CDR3 sequences, 25% seen once. The sequencing used CD4+ T cells sorted from PBMCs, collected roughly 5 days after vaccination. The receptors originated from a man aged 45-60 years who received an inactivated influenza vaccine.

This chain links TRBV28 with TRBJ1-5; possible D gene TRBD1, 6 bases. Trimming took off 3 bases at V and 6 bases at J, with 12 bases between the two ends. Germline CDR1 is MDHEN and CDR2 is SYDVKM. This CDR3 is 14 amino acids long. The CDR3: CASSLGGLGQPQHF. As DNA, the CDR3 is TGTGCCAGCAGTTTGGGGGGGCTTGGTCAGCCCCAGCATTTT.

This clonotype was found a few times. V usage is TRBV5-1 and J usage is TRBJ1-1; weak D call: TRBD1 (6 bases). The germline gives CDR1 SGHRS, CDR2 YFSETQ. The CDR3 extends over 15 amino acids. Trimming stripped 4 bases from V and 2 bases from J, with 15 bases between. The CDR3 coding sequence is TGCGCCAGCAGCCCAATAGACAGGCTAAACACTGAAGCTTTCTTT. Translation gives CASSPIDRLNTEAFF.

The rearrangement uses TRBV4-1 and TRBJ2-6, with D perhaps TRBD2 (5 bases). Germline CDR1 reads MGHRA; CDR2 reads YSYEKL. The germline V and J ends were trimmed by 1 base and 2 bases, with 9 bases remaining between them. The CDR3 covers 16 residues. DNA for the CDR3: TGCGCCAGCAGCCAAGTTCAGAGGGCTGGGGCCAACGTCCTGACTTTC. Its protein is CASSQVQRAGANVLTF.

The rearrangement uses TRBV5-1 and TRBJ2-1; D remains unclear. Trimming left V 0 bases short and J 10 bases short, with 14 bases between. This CDR3 spans 14 amino acids. Germline values: CDR1 SGHRS, CDR2 YFSETQ. CDR3 loop: CASSLDPALREQFF. In nucleotides, the CDR3 is TGCGCCAGCAGCTTGGACCCGGCACTAAGAGAGCAGTTCTTC.

The V call is TRBV5-1, the J call TRBJ2-7; D is possibly TRBD2 (7 bases). V gave up 0 bases and J gave up 5 bases, with 12 bases separating them. Germline V gene lookup returns CDR1 SGHRS and CDR2 YFSETQ. The CDR3 totals 14 residues. CDR3 DNA sequence: TGCGCCAGCAGCTTGGACAGGGACTATGACGAGCAGTACTTC. Its translation: CASSLDRDYDEQYF.

The sample holds a few counts of this clonotype. The CDR3, as DNA: TGTGCCAGCAGTTTTACAAGGGCGGGCCAGCCCCAGCATTTT. Its protein product is CASSFTRAGQPQHF. V is TRBV6-2 or TRBV6-3 and J is TRBJ1-5; D gene uncertain. Trimming left V 4 bases short and J 7 bases short, with 14 bases between. This CDR3 contains 14 residues. The germline V gene has CDR1 MNHEY and CDR2 SVGEGT.

This chain joins TRBV7-2 and TRBJ2-3, with 8 bases lining up with TRBD1. The CDR3 totals 14 residues. V was clipped by 5 bases and J by 7 bases; unmatched bases: 8. In germline, CDR1 is SGHTA, CDR2 FQGNSA. This chain's CDR3 is CASSPRDRQNTQYF. The CDR3 DNA follows: TGTGCCAGCAGCCCCCGGGACAGGCAAAATACGCAGTATTTT.

This CDR3 is CASSQSRDLDNEQFF. CDR3 DNA sequence: TGCGCCAGCAGCCAATCCCGGGACCTCGACAATGAGCAGTTCTTC. V is TRBV4-3 and J is TRBJ2-1, with D possibly called TRBD1 or TRBD2 (5 bases each). Germline CDR1 reads LGHNA; CDR2 reads YSLEER. The germline V and J ends were trimmed by 2 bases and 5 bases, with 13 bases remaining between them. This CDR3 spans 15 amino acids.